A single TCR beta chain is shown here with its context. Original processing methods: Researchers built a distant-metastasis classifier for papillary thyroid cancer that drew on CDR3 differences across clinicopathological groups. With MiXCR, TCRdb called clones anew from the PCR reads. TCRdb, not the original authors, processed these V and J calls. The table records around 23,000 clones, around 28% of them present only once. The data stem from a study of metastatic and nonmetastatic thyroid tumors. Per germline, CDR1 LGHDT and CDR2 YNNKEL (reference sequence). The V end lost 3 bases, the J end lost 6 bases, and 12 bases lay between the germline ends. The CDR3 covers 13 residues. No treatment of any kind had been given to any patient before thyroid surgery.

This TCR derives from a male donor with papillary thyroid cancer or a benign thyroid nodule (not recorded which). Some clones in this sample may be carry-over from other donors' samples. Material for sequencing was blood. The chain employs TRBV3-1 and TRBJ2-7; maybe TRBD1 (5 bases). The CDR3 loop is CASSQSRRVEQYF. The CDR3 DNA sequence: TGTGCCAGCAGCCAGAGCCGCAGGGTCGAGCAGTACTTC.